The 15 T cell receptor beta chains below all came from one sample that was sequenced in a study of T cell responses to AZD1222 COVID-19 vaccine (dated by TCRdb to 2020 to 2023). Receptors were amplified or captured by the immunoSEQ multiplex PCR assay. TCRdb took over this immuneACCESS table, retaining in-frame rearrangements with V and J assigned. Such tables are incomplete; in checked studies, under half of the missing clones stem from an unresolved V gene, and the remainder is unexplained. This sample lists some 160,000 clones; around 92% were detected once. 0.9% of the sample lies in the top ten. What this sample's time point label stands for: baseline before first vaccination. Sequenced material: peripheral blood, taken on day 0 of AZD1222 vaccination. The source is an adult in good health.

The V gene is TRBV27, the J gene TRBJ2-5; D is perhaps TRBD1 or TRBD2 (5 bases each). The CDR3 has 13 amino acids. V lost 2 bases to trimming and J lost 5 bases, with 9 bases between them. Germline V CDR1 and CDR2: MNHEY, SMNVEV (reference sequence). Written as DNA, the CDR3 is TGTGCCAGCAGTTTAGAAGGGGAGGAGACCCAGTACTTC. This translates into CASSLEGEETQYF.

The chain uses TRBV7-3 and TRBJ2-3, with 9 bases fitting TRBD2. This CDR3 has 19 amino acids. The germline gives CDR1 SGHTA, CDR2 FQGTGA. With 1 base clipped from V and 4 bases from J, the junction kept 15 bases outside the gene matches. The CDR3 spells CASSLKGLSLAGYADTQYF. The CDR3 DNA reads as TGTGCCAGCAGCTTAAAGGGGTTATCCCTAGCGGGGTACGCAGATACGCAGTATTTT.

The V gene is TRBV9, the J gene TRBJ2-2; 9 nucleotides align to TRBD2. With V trimmed by 4 bases and J by 1 base, 8 bases remained unmatched. This CDR3 has 17 residues. Germline loops: CDR1 SGDLS, CDR2 YYNGEE. The CDR3 bases are TGTGCCAGCAGCCCGCCGAGTAGCGGGGGGAACACCGGGGAGCTGTTTTTT. Amino acids: CASSPPSSGGNTGELFF.

The chain has TRBV6-5 and TRBJ1-3; D remains unclear. The CDR3 length is 14 residues. V was pared by 10 bases and J by 4 bases, with 17 bases between. Germline V gene lookup returns CDR1 MNHEY and CDR2 SVGAGI. The CDR3 loop reads CAILRDSAGNTIYF. The CDR3 region has the DNA TGTGCCATTCTGAGAGACTCTGCGGGAAACACCATATATTTT.

The V gene is TRBV27, the J gene TRBJ1-1; no clear D gene. This CDR3 comprises 16 residues. Trimming stripped 3 bases from V and 0 bases from J, with 14 bases between. Germline V gene lookup returns CDR1 MNHEY and CDR2 SMNVEV (reference sequence). The DNA of the CDR3 is TGTGCCAGCAGTTTCGTACTACCCGCCATGAACACTGAAGCTTTCTTT. This sequence encodes CASSFVLPAMNTEAFF.

The chain links TRBV28 to TRBJ2-3; possible D gene TRBD2, 6 bases. This CDR3 is built from 12 residues. CDR1 is MDHEN, CDR2 SYDVKM, per germline. Trimming removed 5 bases at V and 9 bases at J, with 12 bases between. The CDR3 region has the DNA TGTGCCAGCAGTGCTGCGCGGGGAACGCAGTATTTT. This encodes CASSAARGTQYF.

The J gene is TRBJ1-1, the V gene TRBV5-1, with a weak D call TRBD1 (5 bases). The CDR3 loop spans 16 amino acids. Looked up from germline, CDR1 is SGHRS and CDR2 is YFSETQ. With 4 bases removed from V and 4 bases from J, the gap between germline ends came to 20 bases. CDR3 residues: CASSPNAGLVLTEAFF. For the CDR3, the DNA is TGCGCCAGCAGCCCAAACGCAGGGTTGGTTCTCACTGAAGCTTTCTTT.

This rearrangement joins TRBV3-1 (or the pseudogene TRBV3-2) to TRBJ1-6; D not resolved. The CDR3 contains 12 residues. Germline V gives CDR1 LGHDT, CDR2 YNNKEL (reference sequence). The V end lost 1 base, the J end lost 9 bases, and 4 bases lay between the germline ends. CDR3 region: CASSQASSPLHF. CDR3 nucleotides: TGTGCCAGCAGCCAAGCAAGTTCACCCCTCCACTTT.

This clone was observed a few times. The DNA of the CDR3 is TGCGCCAGCCAAGATACGGACAGGGTTTACACTGAAGCTTTCTTT. This translates into CASQDTDRVYTEAFF. This chain joins TRBV5-1 and TRBJ1-1, with 8 bases identical to TRBD1. Germline V lookup: CDR1 SGHRS, CDR2 YFSETQ. This CDR3 is 15 amino acids long. Germline trimming cut 7 bases from V and 3 bases from J; bases unmatched to any gene: 11.

The CDR3 loop is CASSLVGTEYGYTF. The CDR3, as DNA: TGTGCCAGCAGCTTAGTCGGGACAGAATATGGCTACACCTTC. This rearrangement joins TRBV11-2 to TRBJ1-2; 7 bases map to TRBD1. Germline trimming cut 1 base from V and 5 bases from J; bases unmatched to any gene: 4. The germline V gene has CDR1 SGHAT and CDR2 FQNNGV. The CDR3 is made up of 14 amino acids.

This clone has a single count. This chain uses TRBV6-2 or TRBV6-3 with TRBJ1-5; the D gene is possibly TRBD1 (6 bases). V was pared by 0 bases and J by 2 bases, with 14 bases between. The CDR3 length is 17 residues. CDR1 and CDR2 (germline): MNHEY, SVGEGT. The CDR3 coding sequence is TGTGCCAGCAGTTACTCGGCAGGGGCTCTGGGCAATCAGCCCCAGCATTTT. It specifies CASSYSAGALGNQPQHF.

The chain recombines TRBV5-1 with TRBJ2-5; TRBD2 matches 11 bases. This CDR3 contains 18 residues. CDR1 SGHRS and CDR2 YFSETQ come from the germline V gene. The trim removed 1 base at V and 2 bases at J, leaving 10 bases unmatched. CDR3 coding DNA: TGCGCCAGCAGCTTGCGGGCTAGCGGGGGGTATGCACAAGAGACCCAGTACTTC. It is translated as CASSLRASGGYAQETQYF.

The chain joins TRBV19 to TRBJ2-1; D may be TRBD1 (6 bases). This CDR3 has 14 amino acids. The germline gives CDR1 LNHDA, CDR2 SQIVND (reference sequence). V lost 1 base to trimming and J lost 8 bases, with 12 bases between them. The CDR3 loop is CASSIASQGDEQFF. The CDR3 nucleotides are TGTGCCAGTAGTATAGCGTCACAGGGCGATGAGCAGTTCTTC.

J is TRBJ1-6 and V is TRBV28; D gene unclear. The CDR3 totals 13 residues. Trimming took 6 bases from V and 2 from J, leaving 5 bases between them. The germline CDR1 and CDR2 sequences are MDHEN and SYDVKM. In DNA form, the CDR3 reads TGTGCCAGCAGGAGCACCTATAATTCACCCCTCCACTTT. This translates into CASRSTYNSPLHF.

The chain uses TRBV2 and TRBJ2-5, with TRBD2 as a possible D gene (5 bases). The V and J ends lost 5 bases and 7 bases respectively, with 11 bases between them. CDR3 length equals 12 residues. Germline V gene lookup returns CDR1 SNHLY and CDR2 FYNNEI. CDR3 in amino acids: CASSYVEGTQYF. CDR3 DNA sequence: TGTGCCAGCAGTTACGTTGAGGGGACCCAGTACTTC.